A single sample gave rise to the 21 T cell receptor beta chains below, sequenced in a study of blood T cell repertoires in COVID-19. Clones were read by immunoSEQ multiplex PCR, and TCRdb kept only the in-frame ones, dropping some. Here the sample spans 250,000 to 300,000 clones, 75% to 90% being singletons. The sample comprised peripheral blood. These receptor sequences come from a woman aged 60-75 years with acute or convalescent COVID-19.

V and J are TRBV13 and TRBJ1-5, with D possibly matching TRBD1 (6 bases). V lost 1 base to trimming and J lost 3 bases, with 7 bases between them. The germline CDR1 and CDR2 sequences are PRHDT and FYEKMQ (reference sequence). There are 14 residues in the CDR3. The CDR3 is CASSLEGDNQPQHF. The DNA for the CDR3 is TGTGCCAGCAGCTTAGAGGGGGACAATCAGCCCCAGCATTTT.

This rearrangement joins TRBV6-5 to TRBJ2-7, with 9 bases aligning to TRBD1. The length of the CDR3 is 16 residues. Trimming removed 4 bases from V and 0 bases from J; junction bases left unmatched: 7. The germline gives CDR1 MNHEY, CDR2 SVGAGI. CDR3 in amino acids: CASSSSWTGASYEQYF. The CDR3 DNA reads TGTGCCAGCAGTTCTTCTTGGACAGGGGCCTCCTACGAGCAGTACTTC.

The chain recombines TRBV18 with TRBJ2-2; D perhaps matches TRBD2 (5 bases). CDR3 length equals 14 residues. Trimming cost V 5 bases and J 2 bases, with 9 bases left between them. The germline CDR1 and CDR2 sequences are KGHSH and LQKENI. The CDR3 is CASSVTTNTGELFF. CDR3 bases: TGTGCCAGCTCAGTGACTACCAACACCGGGGAGCTGTTTTTT.

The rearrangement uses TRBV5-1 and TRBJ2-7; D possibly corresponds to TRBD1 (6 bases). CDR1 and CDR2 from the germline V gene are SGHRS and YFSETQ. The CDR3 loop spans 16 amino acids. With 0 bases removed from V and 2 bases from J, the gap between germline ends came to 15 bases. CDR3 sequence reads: CASSLDTGPTTYEQYF. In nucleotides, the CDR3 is TGCGCCAGCAGCTTGGATACAGGGCCGACCACCTACGAGCAGTACTTC.

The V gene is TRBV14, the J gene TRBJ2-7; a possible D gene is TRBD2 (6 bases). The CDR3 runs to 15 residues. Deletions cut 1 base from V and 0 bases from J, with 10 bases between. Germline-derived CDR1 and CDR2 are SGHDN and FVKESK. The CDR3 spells CASSQGGTSSYEQYF. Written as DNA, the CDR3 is TGTGCCAGCAGCCAAGGCGGGACCAGCTCCTACGAGCAGTACTTC.

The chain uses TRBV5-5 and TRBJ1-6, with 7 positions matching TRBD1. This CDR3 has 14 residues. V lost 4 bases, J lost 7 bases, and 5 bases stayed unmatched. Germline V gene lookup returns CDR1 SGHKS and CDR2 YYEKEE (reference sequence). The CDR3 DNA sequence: TGTGCCAGCAGCGACCAGGGGGGCAATTCACCCCTCCACTTT. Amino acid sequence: CASSDQGGNSPLHF.

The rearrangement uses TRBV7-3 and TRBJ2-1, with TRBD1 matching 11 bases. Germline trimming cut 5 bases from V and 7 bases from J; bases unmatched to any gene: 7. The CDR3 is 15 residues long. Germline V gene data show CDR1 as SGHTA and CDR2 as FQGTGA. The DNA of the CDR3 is TGTGCCAGCAGCACCGGACAGGGGGCGAATAATGAGCAGTTCTTC. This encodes CASSTGQGANNEQFF.

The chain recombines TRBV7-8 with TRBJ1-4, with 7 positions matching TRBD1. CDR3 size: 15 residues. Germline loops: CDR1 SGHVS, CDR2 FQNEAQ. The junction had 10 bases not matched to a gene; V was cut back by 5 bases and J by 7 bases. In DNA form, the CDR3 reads TGTGCCAGCAGCCCGTCACAGGGGAACGGTGAAAAACTGTTTTTT. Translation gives CASSPSQGNGEKLFF.

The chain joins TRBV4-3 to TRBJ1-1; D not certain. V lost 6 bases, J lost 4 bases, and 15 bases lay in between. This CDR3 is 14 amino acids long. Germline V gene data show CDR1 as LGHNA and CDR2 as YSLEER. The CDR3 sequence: CASSPEGPSTEAFF. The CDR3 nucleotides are TGCGCCAGCAGTCCAGAGGGCCCCTCCACTGAAGCTTTCTTT.

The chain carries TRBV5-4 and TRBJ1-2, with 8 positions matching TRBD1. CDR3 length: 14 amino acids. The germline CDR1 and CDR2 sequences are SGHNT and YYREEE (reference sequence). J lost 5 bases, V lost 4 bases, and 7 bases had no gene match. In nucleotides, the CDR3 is TGTGCCAGCAGCCGGCAGGGACAGGAGTATGGCTACACCTTC. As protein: CASSRQGQEYGYTF.

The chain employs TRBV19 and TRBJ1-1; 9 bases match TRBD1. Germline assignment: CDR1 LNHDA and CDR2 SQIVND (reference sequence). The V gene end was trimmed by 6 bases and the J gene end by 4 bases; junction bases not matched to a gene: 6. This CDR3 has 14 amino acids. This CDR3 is CASRGTGQGTEAFF. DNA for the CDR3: TGTGCCAGTAGGGGGACAGGGCAGGGCACTGAAGCTTTCTTT.

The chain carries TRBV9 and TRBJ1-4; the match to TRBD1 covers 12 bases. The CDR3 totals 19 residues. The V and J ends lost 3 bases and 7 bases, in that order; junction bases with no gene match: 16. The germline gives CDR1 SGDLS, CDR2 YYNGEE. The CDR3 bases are TGTGCCAGCAGCGCGAAGATTAGAGGGACAGGGGGCCGAGGTGAAAAACTGTTTTTT. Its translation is CASSAKIRGTGGRGEKLFF.

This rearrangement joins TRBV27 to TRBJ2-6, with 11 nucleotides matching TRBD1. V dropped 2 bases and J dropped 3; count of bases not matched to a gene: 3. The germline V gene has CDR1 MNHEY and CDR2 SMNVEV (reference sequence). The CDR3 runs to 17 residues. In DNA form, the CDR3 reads TGTGCCAGCAGTTTAAGGACAGGGGGCGGTGGGGCCAACGTCCTGACTTTC. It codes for CASSLRTGGGGANVLTF.

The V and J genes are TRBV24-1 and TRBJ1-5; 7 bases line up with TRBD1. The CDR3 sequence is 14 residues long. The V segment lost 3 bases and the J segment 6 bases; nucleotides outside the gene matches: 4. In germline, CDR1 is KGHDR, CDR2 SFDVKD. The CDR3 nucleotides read TGTGCCACCAGTGATCTGGGACAGTCTCAGCCCCAGCATTTT. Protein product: CATSDLGQSQPQHF.

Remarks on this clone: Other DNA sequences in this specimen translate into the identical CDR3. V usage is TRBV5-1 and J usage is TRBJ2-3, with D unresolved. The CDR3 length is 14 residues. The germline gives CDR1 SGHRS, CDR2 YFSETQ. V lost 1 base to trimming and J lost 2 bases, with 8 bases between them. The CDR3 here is CASSLTGYTDTQYF. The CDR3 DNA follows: TGCGCCAGCAGCTTGACCGGGTACACAGATACGCAGTATTTT.

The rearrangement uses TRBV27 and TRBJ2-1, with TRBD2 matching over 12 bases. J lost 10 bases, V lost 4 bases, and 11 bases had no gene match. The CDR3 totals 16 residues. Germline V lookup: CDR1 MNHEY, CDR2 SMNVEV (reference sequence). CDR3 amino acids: CASSSTSGSSGGEQFF. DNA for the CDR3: TGTGCCAGCAGTTCGACTAGCGGGAGTTCTGGGGGAGAGCAGTTCTTC.

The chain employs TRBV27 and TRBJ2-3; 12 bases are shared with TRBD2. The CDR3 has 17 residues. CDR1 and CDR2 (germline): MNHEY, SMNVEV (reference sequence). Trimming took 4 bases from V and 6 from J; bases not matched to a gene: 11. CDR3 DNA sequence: TGTGCCAGCAGTTGGGGACGACTAGCGGGAGTCGGTGATACGCAGTATTTT. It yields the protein CASSWGRLAGVGDTQYF.

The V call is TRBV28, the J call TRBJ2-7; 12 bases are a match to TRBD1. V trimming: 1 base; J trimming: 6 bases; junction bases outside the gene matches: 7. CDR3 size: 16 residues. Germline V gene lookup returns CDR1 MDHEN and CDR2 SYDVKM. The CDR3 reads CASSLYTGTGGFEQYF. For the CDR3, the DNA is TGTGCCAGCAGTTTATACACCGGGACAGGGGGCTTCGAGCAGTACTTC. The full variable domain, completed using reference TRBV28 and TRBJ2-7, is DVKVTQSSRYLVKRTGEKVFLECVQDMDHENMFWYRQDPGLGLRLIYFSYDVKMKEKGDIPEGYSVSREKKERFSLILESASTNQTSMYLCASSLYTGTGGFEQYFGPGTRLTVT.

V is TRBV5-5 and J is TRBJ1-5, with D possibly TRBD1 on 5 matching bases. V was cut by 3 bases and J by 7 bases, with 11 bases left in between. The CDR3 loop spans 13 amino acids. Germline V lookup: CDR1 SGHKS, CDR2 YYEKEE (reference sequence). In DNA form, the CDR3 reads TGTGCCAGCAGCTCTCAGGGAGGACAGCCCCAGCATTTT. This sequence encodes CASSSQGGQPQHF. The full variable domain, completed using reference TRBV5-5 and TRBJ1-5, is DAGVTQSPTHLIKTRGQQVTLRCSPISGHKSVSWYQQVLGQGPQFIFQYYEKEERGRGNFPDRFSARQFPNYSSELNVNALLLGDSALYLCASSSQGGQPQHFGDGTRLSIL.

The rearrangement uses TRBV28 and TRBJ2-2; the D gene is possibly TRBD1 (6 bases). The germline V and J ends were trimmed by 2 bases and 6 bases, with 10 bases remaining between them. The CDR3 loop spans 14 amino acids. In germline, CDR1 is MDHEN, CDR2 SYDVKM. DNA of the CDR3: TGTGCCAGCAGTTTACAGGGGCACCCCGGGGAGCTGTTTTTT. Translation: CASSLQGHPGELFF. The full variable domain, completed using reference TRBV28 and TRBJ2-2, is DVKVTQSSRYLVKRTGEKVFLECVQDMDHENMFWYRQDPGLGLRLIYFSYDVKMKEKGDIPEGYSVSREKKERFSLILESASTNQTSMYLCASSLQGHPGELFFGEGSRLTVL.

For the CDR3, the DNA is TGCGCCAGCAGCCAAGATCCCTACGGGGACACTGAAGCTTTCTTT. Encoded protein: CASSQDPYGDTEAFF. This chain uses TRBV4-3 with TRBJ1-1, with unresolved D. The CDR3 consists of 15 residues. Between the trimmed V and J ends, which lost 0 bases and 3 bases, there was a span of 11 bases. Germline loops: CDR1 LGHNA, CDR2 YSLEER.